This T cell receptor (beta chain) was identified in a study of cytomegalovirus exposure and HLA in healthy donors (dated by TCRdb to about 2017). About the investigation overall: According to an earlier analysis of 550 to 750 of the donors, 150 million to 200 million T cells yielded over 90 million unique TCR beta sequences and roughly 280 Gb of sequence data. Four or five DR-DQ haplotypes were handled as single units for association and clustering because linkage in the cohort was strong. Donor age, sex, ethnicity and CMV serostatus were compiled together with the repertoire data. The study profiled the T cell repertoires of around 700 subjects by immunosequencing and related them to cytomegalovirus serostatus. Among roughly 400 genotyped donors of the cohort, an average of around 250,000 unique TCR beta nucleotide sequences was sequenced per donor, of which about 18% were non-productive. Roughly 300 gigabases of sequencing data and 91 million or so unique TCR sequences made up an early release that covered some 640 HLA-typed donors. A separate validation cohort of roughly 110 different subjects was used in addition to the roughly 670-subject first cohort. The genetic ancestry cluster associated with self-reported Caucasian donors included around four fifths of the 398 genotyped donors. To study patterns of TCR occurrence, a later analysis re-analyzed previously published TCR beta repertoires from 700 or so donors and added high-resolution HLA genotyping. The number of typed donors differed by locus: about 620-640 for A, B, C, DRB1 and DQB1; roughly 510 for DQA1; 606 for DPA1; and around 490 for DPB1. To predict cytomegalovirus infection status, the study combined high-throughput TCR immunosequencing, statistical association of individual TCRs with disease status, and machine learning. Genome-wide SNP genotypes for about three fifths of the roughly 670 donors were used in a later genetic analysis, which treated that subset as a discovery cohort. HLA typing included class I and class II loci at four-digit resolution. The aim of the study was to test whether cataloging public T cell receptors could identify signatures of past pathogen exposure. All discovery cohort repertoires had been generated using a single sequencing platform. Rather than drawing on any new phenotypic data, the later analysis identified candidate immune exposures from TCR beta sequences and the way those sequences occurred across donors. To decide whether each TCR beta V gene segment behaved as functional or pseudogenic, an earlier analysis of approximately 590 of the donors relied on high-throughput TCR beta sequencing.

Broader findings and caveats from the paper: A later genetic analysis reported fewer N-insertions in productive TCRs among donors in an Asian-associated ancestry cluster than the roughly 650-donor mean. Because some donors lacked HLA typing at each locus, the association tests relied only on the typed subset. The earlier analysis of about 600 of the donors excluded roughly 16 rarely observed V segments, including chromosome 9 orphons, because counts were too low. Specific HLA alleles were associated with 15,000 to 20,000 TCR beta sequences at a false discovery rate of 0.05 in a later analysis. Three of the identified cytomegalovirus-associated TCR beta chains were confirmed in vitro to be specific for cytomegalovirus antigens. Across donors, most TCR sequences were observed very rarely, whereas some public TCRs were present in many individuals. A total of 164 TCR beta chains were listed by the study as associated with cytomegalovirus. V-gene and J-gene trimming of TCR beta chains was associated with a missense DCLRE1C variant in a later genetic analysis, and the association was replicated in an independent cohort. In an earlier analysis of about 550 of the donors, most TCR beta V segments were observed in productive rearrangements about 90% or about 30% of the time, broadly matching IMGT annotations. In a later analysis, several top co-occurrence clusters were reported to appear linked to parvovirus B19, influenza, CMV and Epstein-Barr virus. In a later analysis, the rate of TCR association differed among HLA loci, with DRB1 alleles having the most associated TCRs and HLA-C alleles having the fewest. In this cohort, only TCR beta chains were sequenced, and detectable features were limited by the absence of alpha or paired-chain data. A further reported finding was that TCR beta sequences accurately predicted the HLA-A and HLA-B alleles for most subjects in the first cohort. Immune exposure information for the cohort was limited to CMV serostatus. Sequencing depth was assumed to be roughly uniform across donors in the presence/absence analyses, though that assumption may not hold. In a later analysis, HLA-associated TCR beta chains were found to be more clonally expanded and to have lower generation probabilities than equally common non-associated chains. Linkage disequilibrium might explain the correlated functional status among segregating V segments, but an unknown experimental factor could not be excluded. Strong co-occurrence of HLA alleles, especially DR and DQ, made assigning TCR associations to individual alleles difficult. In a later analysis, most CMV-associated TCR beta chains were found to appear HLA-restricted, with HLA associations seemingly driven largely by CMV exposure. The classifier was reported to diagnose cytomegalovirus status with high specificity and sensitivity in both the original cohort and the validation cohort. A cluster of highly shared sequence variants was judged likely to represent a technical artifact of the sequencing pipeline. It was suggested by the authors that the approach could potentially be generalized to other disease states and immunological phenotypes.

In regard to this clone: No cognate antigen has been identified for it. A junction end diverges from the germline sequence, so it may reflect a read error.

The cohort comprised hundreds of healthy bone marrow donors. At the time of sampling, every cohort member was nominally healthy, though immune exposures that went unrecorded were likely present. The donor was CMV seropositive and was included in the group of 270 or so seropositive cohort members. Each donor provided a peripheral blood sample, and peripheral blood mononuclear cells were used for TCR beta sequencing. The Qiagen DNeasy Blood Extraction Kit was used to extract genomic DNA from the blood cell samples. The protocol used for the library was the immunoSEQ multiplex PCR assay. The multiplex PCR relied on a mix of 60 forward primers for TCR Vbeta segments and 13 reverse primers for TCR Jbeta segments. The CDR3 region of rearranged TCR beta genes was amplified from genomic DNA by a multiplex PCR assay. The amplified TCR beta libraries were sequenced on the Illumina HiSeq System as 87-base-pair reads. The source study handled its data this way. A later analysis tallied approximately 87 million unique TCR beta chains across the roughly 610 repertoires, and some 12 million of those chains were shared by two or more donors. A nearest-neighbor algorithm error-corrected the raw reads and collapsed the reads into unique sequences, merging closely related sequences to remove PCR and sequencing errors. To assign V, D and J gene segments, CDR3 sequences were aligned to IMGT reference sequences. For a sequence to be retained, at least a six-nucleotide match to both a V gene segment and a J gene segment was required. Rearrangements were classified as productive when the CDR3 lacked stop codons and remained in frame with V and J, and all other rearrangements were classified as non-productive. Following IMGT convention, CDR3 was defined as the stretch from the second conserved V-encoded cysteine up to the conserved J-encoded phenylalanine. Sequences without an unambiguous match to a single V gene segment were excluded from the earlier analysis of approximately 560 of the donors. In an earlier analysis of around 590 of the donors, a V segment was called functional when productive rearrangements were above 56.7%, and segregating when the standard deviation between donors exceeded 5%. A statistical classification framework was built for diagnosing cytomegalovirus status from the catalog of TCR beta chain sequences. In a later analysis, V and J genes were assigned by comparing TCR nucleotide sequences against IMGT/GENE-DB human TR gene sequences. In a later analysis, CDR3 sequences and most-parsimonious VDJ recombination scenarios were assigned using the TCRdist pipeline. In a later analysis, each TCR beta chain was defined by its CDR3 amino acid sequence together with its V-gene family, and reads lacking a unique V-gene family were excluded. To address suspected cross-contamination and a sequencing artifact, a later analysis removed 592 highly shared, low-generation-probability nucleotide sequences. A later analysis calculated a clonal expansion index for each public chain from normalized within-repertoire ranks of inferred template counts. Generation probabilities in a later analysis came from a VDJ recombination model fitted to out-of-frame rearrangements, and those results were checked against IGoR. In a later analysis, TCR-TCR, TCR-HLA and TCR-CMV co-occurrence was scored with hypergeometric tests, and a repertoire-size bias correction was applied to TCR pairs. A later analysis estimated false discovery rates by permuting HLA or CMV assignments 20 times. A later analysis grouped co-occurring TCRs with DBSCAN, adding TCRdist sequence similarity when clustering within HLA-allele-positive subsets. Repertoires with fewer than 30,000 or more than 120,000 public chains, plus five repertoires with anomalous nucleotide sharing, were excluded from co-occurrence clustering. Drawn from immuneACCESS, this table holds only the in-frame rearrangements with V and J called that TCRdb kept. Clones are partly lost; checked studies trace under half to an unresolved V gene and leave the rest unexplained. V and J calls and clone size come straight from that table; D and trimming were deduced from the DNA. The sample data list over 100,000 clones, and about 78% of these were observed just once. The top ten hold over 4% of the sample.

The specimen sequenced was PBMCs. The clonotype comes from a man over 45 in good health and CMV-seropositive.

The base sequence is TGTGCCAGCAGACCCGACACCACATCTGCGGCCAACGTCCTGACTTTC. Its product reads: CASRPDTTSAANVLTF. The chain is made from TRBV6-6 and TRBJ2-6, with the D gene call left open. From a lookup of the germline V gene (reference sequence), CDR1 and CDR2 are MNHNY and SVGAGI. Measured from the cysteine to the phenylalanine, the CDR3 is 16 residues long. Only the CDR3 part of the read is kept: 48 bases, read in frame from the first base.